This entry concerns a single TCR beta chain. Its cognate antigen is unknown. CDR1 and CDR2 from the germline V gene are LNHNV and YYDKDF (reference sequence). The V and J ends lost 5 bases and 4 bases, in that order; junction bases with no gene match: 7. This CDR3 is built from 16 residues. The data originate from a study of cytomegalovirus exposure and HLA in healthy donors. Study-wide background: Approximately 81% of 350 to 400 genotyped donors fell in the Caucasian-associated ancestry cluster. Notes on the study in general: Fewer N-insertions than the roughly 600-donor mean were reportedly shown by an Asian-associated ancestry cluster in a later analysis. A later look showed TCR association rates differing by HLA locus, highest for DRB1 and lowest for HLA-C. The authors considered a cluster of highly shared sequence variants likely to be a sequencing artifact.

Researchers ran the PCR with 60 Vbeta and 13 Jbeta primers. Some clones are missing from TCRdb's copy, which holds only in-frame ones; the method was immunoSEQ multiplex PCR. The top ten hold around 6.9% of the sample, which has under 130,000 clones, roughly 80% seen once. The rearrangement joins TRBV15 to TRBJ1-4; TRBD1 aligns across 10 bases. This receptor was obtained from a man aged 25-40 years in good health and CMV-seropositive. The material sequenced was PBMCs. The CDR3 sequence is CATSGGQGVLNEKLFF. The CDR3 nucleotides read TGTGCCACCAGCGGAGGACAGGGGGTTCTTAATGAAAAACTGTTTTTT.